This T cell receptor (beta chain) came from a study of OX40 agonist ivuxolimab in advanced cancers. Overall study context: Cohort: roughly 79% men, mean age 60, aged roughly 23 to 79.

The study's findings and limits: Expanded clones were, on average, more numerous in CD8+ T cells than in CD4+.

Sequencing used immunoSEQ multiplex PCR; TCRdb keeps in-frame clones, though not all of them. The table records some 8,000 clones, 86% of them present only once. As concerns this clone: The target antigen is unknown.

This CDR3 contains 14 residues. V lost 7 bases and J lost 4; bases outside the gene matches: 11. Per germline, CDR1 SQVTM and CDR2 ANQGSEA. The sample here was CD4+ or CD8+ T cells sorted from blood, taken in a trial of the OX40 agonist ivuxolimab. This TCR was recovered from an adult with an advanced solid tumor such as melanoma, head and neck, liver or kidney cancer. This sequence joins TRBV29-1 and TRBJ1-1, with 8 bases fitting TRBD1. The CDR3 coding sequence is TGCAGCGGGTCTGGACAGGGATTTGGCACTGAAGCTTTCTTT. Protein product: CSGSGQGFGTEAFF.